This entry describes one T cell receptor beta chain. Its target is unknown. The germline CDR1 and CDR2 sequences are SGHVS and FNYEAQ. V lost 3 bases to trimming and J lost 4 bases, with 12 bases between them. The CDR3 runs to 14 residues. These data are taken from a study of OX40 agonist ivuxolimab in advanced cancers. Libraries were prepared by immunoSEQ multiplex PCR; TCRdb keeps only in-frame clonotypes and omits some of them. The sample yields fewer than 65,000 clones, roughly nine tenths seen once. General study results and limits: Clonal expansion among partial responders at 0.1-3.0 mg/kg ranked near the lowest.

This chain joins TRBV7-6 and TRBJ2-5; D assignment may be TRBD1 or TRBD2 (6 bases each). This sample comprised CD4+ or CD8+ T cells sorted from blood, obtained in a trial of the OX40 agonist ivuxolimab. The clonotype comes from an adult with an advanced solid tumor such as melanoma, head and neck, liver or kidney cancer. The CDR3 sequence is CASSFLSGAETQYF. The CDR3 region has the DNA TGTGCCAGCAGCTTTCTGTCGGGGGCAGAGACCCAGTACTTC.